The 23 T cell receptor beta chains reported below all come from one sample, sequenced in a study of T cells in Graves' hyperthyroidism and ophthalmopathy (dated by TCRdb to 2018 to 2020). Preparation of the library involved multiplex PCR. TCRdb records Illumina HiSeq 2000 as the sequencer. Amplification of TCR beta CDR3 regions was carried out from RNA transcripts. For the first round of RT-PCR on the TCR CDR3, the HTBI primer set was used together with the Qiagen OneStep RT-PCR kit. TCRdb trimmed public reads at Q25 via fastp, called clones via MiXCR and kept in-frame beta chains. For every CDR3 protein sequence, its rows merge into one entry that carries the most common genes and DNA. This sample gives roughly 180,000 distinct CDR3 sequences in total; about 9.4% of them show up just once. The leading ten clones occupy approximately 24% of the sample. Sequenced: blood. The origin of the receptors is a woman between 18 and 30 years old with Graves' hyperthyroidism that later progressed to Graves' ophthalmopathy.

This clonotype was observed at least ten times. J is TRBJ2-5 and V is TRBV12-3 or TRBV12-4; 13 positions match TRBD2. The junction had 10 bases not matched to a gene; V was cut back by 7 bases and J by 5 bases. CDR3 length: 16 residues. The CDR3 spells CASTYRTSGRMETQYF. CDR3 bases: TGTGCCAGCACCTACCGGACTAGCGGGAGAATGGAGACCCAGTACTTC.

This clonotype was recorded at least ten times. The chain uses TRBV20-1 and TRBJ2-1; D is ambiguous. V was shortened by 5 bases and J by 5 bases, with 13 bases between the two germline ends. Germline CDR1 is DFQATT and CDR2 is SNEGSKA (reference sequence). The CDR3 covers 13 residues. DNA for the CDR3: TGCAGTGCTCTCGGAGCCGATCACAATGAGCAGTTCTTC. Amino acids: CSALGADHNEQFF.

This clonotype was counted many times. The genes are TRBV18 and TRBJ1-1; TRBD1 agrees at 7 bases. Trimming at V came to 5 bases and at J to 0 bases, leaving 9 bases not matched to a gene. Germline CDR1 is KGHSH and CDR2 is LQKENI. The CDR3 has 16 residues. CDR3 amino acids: CASSSTGTGVNTEAFF. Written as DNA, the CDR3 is TGTGCCAGCTCATCAACCGGAACAGGGGTGAACACTGAAGCTTTCTTT.

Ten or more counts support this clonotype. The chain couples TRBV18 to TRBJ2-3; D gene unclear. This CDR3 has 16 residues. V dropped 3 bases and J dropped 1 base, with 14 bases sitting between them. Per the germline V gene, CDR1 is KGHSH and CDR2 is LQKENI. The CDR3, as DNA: TGTGCCAGCTCACCGCCGGTTGGCGATGGCACAGATACGCAGTATTTT. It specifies CASSPPVGDGTDTQYF. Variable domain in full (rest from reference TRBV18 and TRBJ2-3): NAGVMQNPRHLVRRRGQEARLRCSPMKGHSHVYWYRQLPEEGLKFMVYLQKENIIDESGMPKERFSAEFPKEGPSILRIQQVVRGDSAAYFCASSPPVGDGTDTQYFGPGTRLTVL.

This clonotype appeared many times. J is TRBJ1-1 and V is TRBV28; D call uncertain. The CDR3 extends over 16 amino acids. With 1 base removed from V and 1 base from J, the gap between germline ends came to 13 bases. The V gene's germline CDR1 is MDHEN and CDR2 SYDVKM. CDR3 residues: CASSLFGGERNTEAFF. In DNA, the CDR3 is TGTGCCAGCAGTTTATTCGGCGGGGAGAGGAACACTGAAGCTTTCTTT.

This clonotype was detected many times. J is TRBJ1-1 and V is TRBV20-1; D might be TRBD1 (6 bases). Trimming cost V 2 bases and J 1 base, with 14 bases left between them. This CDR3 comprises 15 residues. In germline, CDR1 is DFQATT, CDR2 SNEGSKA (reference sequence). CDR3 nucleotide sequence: TGCAGTGCTAGATCTCCACAGGGCAGGAACACTGAAGCTTTCTTT. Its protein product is CSARSPQGRNTEAFF.

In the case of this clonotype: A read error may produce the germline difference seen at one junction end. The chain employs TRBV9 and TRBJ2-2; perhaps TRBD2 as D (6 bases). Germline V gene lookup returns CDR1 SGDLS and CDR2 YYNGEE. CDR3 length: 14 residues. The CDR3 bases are TGTGTCAGCACTCGGGACTCTCACACCGGGGAGCTGTTTTTT. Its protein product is CVSTRDSHTGELFF. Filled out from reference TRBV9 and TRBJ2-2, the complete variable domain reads DSGVTQTPKHLITATGQRVTLRCSPRSGDLSVYWYQQSLDQGLQFLIQYYNGEERAKGNILERFSAQQFPDLHSELNLSSLELGDSALYFCVSTRDSHTGELFFGEGSRLTVL.

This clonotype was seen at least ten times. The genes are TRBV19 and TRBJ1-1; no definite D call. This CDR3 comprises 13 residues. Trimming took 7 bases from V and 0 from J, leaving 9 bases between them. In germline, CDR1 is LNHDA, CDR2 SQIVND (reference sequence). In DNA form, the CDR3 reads TGTGCCAGTACCTCGACACTGAACACTGAAGCTTTCTTT. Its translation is CASTSTLNTEAFF.

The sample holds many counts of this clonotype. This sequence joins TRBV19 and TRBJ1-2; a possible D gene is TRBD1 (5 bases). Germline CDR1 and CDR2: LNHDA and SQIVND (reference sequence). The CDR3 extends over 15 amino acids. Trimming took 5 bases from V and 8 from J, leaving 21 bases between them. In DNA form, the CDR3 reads TGTGCCAGTAGTCCAAGACAGATTTCCCCCCTGGGCTACACCTTC. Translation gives CASSPRQISPLGYTF.

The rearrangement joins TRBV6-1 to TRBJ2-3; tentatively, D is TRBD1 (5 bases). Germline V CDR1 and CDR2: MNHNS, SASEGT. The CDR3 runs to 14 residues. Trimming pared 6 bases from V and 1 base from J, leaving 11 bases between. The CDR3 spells CASSRWGGTDTQYF. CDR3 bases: TGTGCCAGCAGCCGGTGGGGCGGCACAGATACGCAGTATTTT.

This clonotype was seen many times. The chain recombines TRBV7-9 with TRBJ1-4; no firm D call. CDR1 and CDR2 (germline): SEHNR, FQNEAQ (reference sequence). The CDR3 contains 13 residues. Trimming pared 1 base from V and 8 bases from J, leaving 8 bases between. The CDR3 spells CASSLGRKEKLFF. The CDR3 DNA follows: TGTGCCAGCAGCTTAGGGAGGAAAGAAAAACTGTTTTTT.

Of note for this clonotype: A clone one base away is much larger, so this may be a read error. In DNA, the CDR3 is TGTGTCAGCAGTGTCCGTCGCGGGACAGCTCCCTACGAGCAGTACTTC. It translates to CVSSVRRGTAPYEQYF. This chain uses TRBV6-1 with TRBJ2-7, with D perhaps matching TRBD1 (7 bases). CDR1 and CDR2 from the germline V gene are MNHNS and SASEGT. CDR3 size: 16 residues.

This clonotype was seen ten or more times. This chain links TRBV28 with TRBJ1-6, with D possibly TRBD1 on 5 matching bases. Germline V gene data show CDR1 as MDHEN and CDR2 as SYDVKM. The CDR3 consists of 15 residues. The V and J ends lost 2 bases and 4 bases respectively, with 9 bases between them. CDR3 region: CASSLGGEYNSPLHF. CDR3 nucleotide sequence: TGTGCCAGCAGTTTAGGGGGGGAATATAATTCACCCCTCCACTTT.

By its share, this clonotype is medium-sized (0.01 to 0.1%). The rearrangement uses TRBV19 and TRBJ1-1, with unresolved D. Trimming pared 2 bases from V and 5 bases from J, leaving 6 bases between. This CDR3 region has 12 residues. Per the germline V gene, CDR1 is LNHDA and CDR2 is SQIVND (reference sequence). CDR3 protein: CASSIRWTEAFF. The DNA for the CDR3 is TGTGCCAGTAGTATACGGTGGACTGAAGCTTTCTTT.

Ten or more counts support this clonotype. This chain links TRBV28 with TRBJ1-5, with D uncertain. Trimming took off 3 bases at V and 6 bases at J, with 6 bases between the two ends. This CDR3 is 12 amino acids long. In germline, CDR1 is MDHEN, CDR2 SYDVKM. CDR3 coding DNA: TGTGCCAGCAGTTTTAGATTTCAGCCCCAGCATTTT. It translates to CASSFRFQPQHF. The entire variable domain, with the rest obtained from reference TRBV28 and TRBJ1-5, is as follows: DVKVTQSSRYLVKRTGEKVFLECVQDMDHENMFWYRQDPGLGLRLIYFSYDVKMKEKGDIPEGYSVSREKKERFSLILESASTNQTSMYLCASSFRFQPQHFGDGTRLSIL.

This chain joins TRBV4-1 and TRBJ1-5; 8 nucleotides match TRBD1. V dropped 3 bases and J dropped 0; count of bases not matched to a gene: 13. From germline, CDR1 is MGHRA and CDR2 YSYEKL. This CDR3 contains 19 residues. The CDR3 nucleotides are TGCGCCAGCAGCCACCCTCCGACCCAGGGGGCGGTTAGCAATCAGCCCCAGCATTTT. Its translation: CASSHPPTQGAVSNQPQHF.

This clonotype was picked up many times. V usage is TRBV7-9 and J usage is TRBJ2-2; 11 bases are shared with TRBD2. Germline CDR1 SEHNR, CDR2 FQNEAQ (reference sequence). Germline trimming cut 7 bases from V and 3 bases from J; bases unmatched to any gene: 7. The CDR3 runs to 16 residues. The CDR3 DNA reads TGTGCCAGCACCATCCCGGGACTAGCGGACACCGGGGAGCTGTTTTTT. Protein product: CASTIPGLADTGELFF.

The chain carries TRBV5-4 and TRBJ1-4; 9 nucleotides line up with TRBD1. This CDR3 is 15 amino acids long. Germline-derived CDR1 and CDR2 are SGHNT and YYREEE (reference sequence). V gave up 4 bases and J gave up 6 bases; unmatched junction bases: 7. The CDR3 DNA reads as TGTGCCAGCAGCCCTGGAGGGACAGGGCATGAAAAACTGTTTTTT. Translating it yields CASSPGGTGHEKLFF.

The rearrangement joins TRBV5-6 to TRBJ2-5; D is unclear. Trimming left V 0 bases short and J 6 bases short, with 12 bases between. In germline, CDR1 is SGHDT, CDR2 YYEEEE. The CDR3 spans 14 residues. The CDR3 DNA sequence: TGTGCCAGCAGCTTGGGGACGGTTGTGAAGACCCAGTACTTC. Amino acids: CASSLGTVVKTQYF. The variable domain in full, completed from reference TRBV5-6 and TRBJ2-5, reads DAGVTQSPTHLIKTRGQQVTLRCSPKSGHDTVSWYQQALGQGPQFIFQYYEEEERQRGNFPDRFSGHQFPNYSSELNVNALLLGDSALYLCASSLGTVVKTQYFGPGTRLLVL.

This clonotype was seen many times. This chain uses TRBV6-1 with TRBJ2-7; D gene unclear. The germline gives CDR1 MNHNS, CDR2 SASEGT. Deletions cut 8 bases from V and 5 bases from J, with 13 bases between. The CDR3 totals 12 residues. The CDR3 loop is CASGGEWNEQYF. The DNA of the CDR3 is TGTGCCAGCGGCGGAGAGTGGAACGAGCAGTACTTC.

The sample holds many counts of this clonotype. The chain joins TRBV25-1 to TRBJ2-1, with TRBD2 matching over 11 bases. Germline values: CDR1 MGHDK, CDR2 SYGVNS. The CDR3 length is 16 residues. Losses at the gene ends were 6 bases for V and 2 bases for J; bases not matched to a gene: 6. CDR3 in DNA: TGTGCCAGCAGCGAACTAGCGGGAGATACCTACAATGAGCAGTTCTTC. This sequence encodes CASSELAGDTYNEQFF.

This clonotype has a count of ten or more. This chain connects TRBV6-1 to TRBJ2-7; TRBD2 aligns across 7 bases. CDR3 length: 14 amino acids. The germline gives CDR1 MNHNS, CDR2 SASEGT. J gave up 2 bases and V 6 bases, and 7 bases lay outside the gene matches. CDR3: CASSLGGRAYEQYF. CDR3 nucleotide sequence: TGTGCCAGCAGCCTTGGCGGGAGAGCCTACGAGCAGTACTTC.

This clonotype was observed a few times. The CDR3 protein is CASSLTRVSGNTIYF. The CDR3 region has the DNA TGTGCCAGCAGCCTGACACGAGTCTCTGGAAACACCATATATTTT. The rearrangement uses TRBV13 and TRBJ1-3; D call uncertain. Trimming left V 5 bases short and J 0 bases short, with 11 bases between. Germline V gene sequence: CDR1 PRHDT, CDR2 FYEKMQ (reference sequence). This CDR3 spans 15 amino acids.